The 25 T cell receptor beta chains presented below share a single source sample, sequenced in a study of T-cell reconstitution after alpha-beta-depleted transplantation in children. This sample's TCRbeta library carried unique molecular identifier barcodes. One entry per CDR3 protein results from TCRdb running MiXCR on the PCR reads. The table records about 140,000 distinct CDR3 sequences, roughly 8.8% of them present only once. The sequenced sample was PBMCs, mostly from graft donor cells, obtained 180 days after TCRalphabeta/CD19-depleted stem cell transplant. The receptors stem from a female patient aged 2-10 years who had a stem cell transplant for congenital amegakaryocytic thrombocytopenia, so the T cells may come from the graft donor.

This clonotype was picked up many times. The chain couples TRBV20-1 to TRBJ1-5; D may be TRBD1 (5 bases). The CDR3 runs to 12 residues. The ends were cut back, 3 bases at V and 2 bases at J, with 5 bases in the middle. CDR1 and CDR2 from the germline V gene are DFQATT and SNEGSKA (reference sequence). This CDR3 reads CSARTGNQPQHF. DNA of the CDR3: TGCAGTGCTAGGACAGGCAATCAGCCCCAGCATTTT.

This clonotype has ten or more counts. The rearrangement links TRBV12-3 or TRBV12-4 to TRBJ2-3; D ambiguous. V was pared by 6 bases and J by 3 bases, with 16 bases between. The CDR3 length is 15 residues. CDR3 amino acids: CASRAAFQLTDTQYF. Here the CDR3 DNA reads TGTGCCAGCAGGGCGGCTTTCCAGCTAACAGATACGCAGTATTTT.

This clonotype was seen only a few times. The CDR3 DNA reads as TGCGCCAGCAGCCAAGATAGTCTCGCGGGGGCAGATACGCAGTATTTT. This encodes CASSQDSLAGADTQYF. The rearrangement uses TRBV4-3 and TRBJ2-3; TRBD2 agrees at 7 bases. The ends lost 0 bases at V and 4 bases at J; junction bases unmatched: 7. CDR1 LGHNA and CDR2 YSLEER come from the germline V gene. CDR3 length: 16 amino acids.

The chain uses TRBV7-2 and TRBJ2-1; the match to TRBD2 covers 9 bases. This CDR3 has 17 residues. Trimming took 3 bases from V and 6 from J; bases not matched to a gene: 12. Germline CDR1 reads SGHTA; CDR2 reads FQGNSA. CDR3 loop: CASSFTTGTSLSNEQFF. The CDR3 DNA is TGTGCCAGCAGCTTTACGACCGGGACTAGCCTTTCCAATGAGCAGTTCTTC.

This clonotype has ten or more counts. V usage is TRBV3-1 and J usage is TRBJ2-5; D unclear. Between the trimmed V and J ends, which lost 0 bases and 3 bases, there was a span of 8 bases. CDR3 size: 14 residues. Per germline, CDR1 LGHDT and CDR2 YNNKEL (reference sequence). The CDR3 loop is CASSQEVHEETQYF. The CDR3 nucleotides are TGTGCCAGCAGCCAAGAAGTTCACGAAGAGACCCAGTACTTC.

At least ten counts were recorded for this clonotype. The chain joins TRBV5-1 to TRBJ2-2; D may be TRBD2 (5 bases). In germline, CDR1 is SGHRS, CDR2 YFSETQ. This CDR3 is built from 14 residues. The V end lost 7 bases, the J end lost 1 base, and 11 bases lay between the germline ends. CDR3 DNA: TGCGCCAGCTCCCGGGGAGTGAACACCGGGGAGCTGTTTTTT. Encoded protein: CASSRGVNTGELFF.

This clonotype was counted ten times or more. The gene calls are TRBV18 and TRBJ1-4; unclear D gene. The CDR3 is 13 amino acids. V was pared by 3 bases and J by 5 bases, with 7 bases between. Germline V gene lookup returns CDR1 KGHSH and CDR2 LQKENI. In DNA, the CDR3 is TGTGCCAGCTCACCGGCGGGAAATGAAAAACTGTTTTTT. It encodes CASSPAGNEKLFF.

The chain has TRBV2 and TRBJ2-1; D is perhaps TRBD2 (7 bases). V lost 10 bases, J lost 6 bases, and 16 bases lay in between. Germline V CDR1 and CDR2: SNHLY, FYNNEI. The CDR3 length is 13 residues. The CDR3 sequence is CATTGGLGNEQFF. The CDR3 DNA reads TGTGCCACCACCGGGGGGCTGGGCAATGAGCAGTTCTTC.

The V gene is TRBV20-1, the J gene TRBJ2-5; TRBD1 matches 8 bases. Germline trimming cut 5 bases from V and 7 bases from J; bases unmatched to any gene: 9. This CDR3 contains 13 residues. Germline-derived CDR1 and CDR2 are DFQATT and SNEGSKA (reference sequence). CDR3 residues: CSAPGQGPGTQYF. Written as DNA, the CDR3 is TGCAGTGCTCCAGGACAGGGCCCTGGGACCCAGTACTTC.

The sample holds many counts of this clonotype. V is TRBV20-1 and J is TRBJ2-3, with 7 bases fitting TRBD2. Trimming at V came to 5 bases and at J to 4 bases, leaving 15 bases not matched to a gene. There are 16 residues in the CDR3. CDR1 and CDR2 (germline): DFQATT, SNEGSKA (reference sequence). The CDR3 DNA follows: TGCAGTGCTGAGGACCGTGGCGGGAGAGAGGCAGATACGCAGTATTTT. Amino acid sequence: CSAEDRGGREADTQYF.

The sample holds a few counts of this clonotype. The chain links TRBV6-7 to TRBJ2-1, with TRBD2 matching 7 bases. TRBV6-7 is an ORF, with its function uncertain. CDR3 length equals 17 residues. The trim removed 4 bases at V and 6 bases at J, leaving 15 bases unmatched. CDR3 nucleotides: TGTGCCAGCAGTTTCCCCCGCTCTGCTAGCGGCATCAATGAGCAGTTCTTC. It yields the protein CASSFPRSASGINEQFF.

This clonotype was recorded at least ten times. In nucleotides, the CDR3 is TGTGCCAGCAGCCCCCGGGACAGGGTATCACCCCTCCACTTT. It encodes CASSPRDRVSPLHF. The chain couples TRBV12-3 or TRBV12-4 to TRBJ1-6; 9 bases are shared with TRBD1. This CDR3 is built from 14 residues. Trimming at V came to 6 bases and at J to 10 bases, leaving 7 bases not matched to a gene.

This clonotype was recorded at least ten times. CDR3 sequence reads: CASSPDQAGTGSEAFF. The CDR3 DNA reads TGTGCCAGCTCACCAGATCAGGCAGGGACGGGATCTGAAGCTTTCTTT. V and J are TRBV18 and TRBJ1-1; maybe TRBD1 (5 bases). This CDR3 spans 16 amino acids. CDR1 and CDR2 from the germline V gene are KGHSH and LQKENI. V lost 2 bases and J 6 bases, leaving 19 bases between the germline ends.

The table lists this clonotype with a few counts. This chain joins TRBV4-2 and TRBJ2-1; D call uncertain. CDR3 length: 14 residues. Germline CDR1 is LGHNA and CDR2 is YNFKEQ. Trimming pared 3 bases from V and 6 bases from J, leaving 12 bases between. Here the CDR3 DNA reads TGTGCCAGCAGCCATTATCTGCCCGGCAATGAGCAGTTCTTC. Translation gives CASSHYLPGNEQFF.

This clonotype occurred many times. V usage is TRBV29-1 and J usage is TRBJ1-4; D might be TRBD1 (5 bases). Per the germline V gene, CDR1 is SQVTM and CDR2 is ANQGSEA. The CDR3 is 15 amino acids. V dropped 1 base and J dropped 0 bases, with 9 bases sitting between them. The CDR3: CSVEAGGATNEKLFF. CDR3 DNA: TGCAGCGTTGAAGCGGGGGGAGCAACTAATGAAAAACTGTTTTTT.

As for this clonotype: An end of the junction does not agree with germline; a read error may underlie this. The V call is TRBV7-9, the J call TRBJ1-5, with D unclear. The CDR3 runs 13 residues. Germline CDR1 is SEHNR and CDR2 is FQNEAQ (reference sequence). As DNA, the CDR3 is TGTGACAGCAGCTTAGTCCGGGATCAGCCCCAGCATTTT. It is translated as CDSSLVRDQPQHF.

This clonotype was counted at least ten times. This chain joins TRBV12-3 or TRBV12-4 and TRBJ1-1; D perhaps matches TRBD1 (5 bases). V lost 10 bases and J 5 bases, leaving 14 bases between the germline ends. The CDR3 is made up of 12 amino acids. The chain's CDR3 is CATSWGGTEAFF. The CDR3 nucleotides read TGTGCCACCTCATGGGGCGGGACTGAAGCTTTCTTT.

The rearrangement joins TRBV18 to TRBJ2-6, with D perhaps matching TRBD2 (6 bases). V shed 3 bases and J shed 4 bases, with 10 bases lying between them. Germline CDR1 KGHSH, CDR2 LQKENI. This CDR3 is built from 15 residues. CDR3 coding DNA: TGTGCCAGCTCACCGGGGGGACCCGGGGCCAACGTCCTGACTTTC. It specifies CASSPGGPGANVLTF.

This sequence joins TRBV5-1 and TRBJ2-5; 7 bases fit TRBD2. Germline trimming cut 0 bases from V and 7 bases from J; bases unmatched to any gene: 9. The germline CDR1 and CDR2 sequences are SGHRS and YFSETQ. The CDR3 contains 15 residues. In DNA form, the CDR3 reads TGCGCCAGCAGCTTGGGAGCGGGGTTTCCGGGGACCCAGTACTTC. Amino acids: CASSLGAGFPGTQYF.

This clonotype was found many times. The CDR3 reads CASSQVGRGSNQPQHF. CDR3 DNA sequence: TGCGCCAGCAGCCAAGTGGGCAGGGGGAGCAATCAGCCCCAGCATTTT. The chain has TRBV4-1 and TRBJ1-5; TRBD1 matches 7 bases. Germline V lookup: CDR1 MGHRA, CDR2 YSYEKL. The CDR3 extends over 16 amino acids. With V trimmed by 1 base and J by 1 base, 4 bases remained unmatched.

Ten or more counts support this clonotype. The chain couples TRBV5-1 to TRBJ2-7, with TRBD2 identical over 10 bases. The J segment lost 0 bases and the V segment lost 4 bases, leaving 1 base of the junction unmatched. The germline V gene has CDR1 SGHRS and CDR2 YFSETQ. This CDR3 is built from 14 residues. CDR3 coding DNA: TGCGCCAGCAGCCCTAGCGGGAGCTCCTACGAGCAGTACTTC. It translates to CASSPSGSSYEQYF.

This clonotype has just a few counts. The V call is TRBV6-5, the J call TRBJ1-2; TRBD1 agrees at 8 bases. J was trimmed by 8 bases and V by 2 bases; bases with no gene match: 7. The CDR3 spans 14 residues. In germline, CDR1 is MNHEY, CDR2 SVGAGI. CDR3: CASSYAYRGGGYTF. CDR3 nucleotides: TGTGCCAGCAGTTACGCCTACAGGGGGGGGGGCTACACCTTC.

This clonotype has ten or more counts. The V gene is TRBV20-1, the J gene TRBJ2-1; D uncertain. This CDR3 spans 14 amino acids. Germline V gene data show CDR1 as DFQATT and CDR2 as SNEGSKA (reference sequence). Trimming shortened V by 3 bases and J by 8 bases, and 17 bases separated the two germline ends. CDR3 in amino acids: CSASFQQRRHEQFF. The CDR3 nucleotides are TGCAGTGCTAGTTTCCAGCAGAGGCGACATGAGCAGTTCTTC.

The chain recombines TRBV7-9 with TRBJ2-2; D not certain. V was clipped by 8 bases and J by 6 bases, with 10 bases between them. The CDR3 contains 12 residues. Germline CDR1 SEHNR, CDR2 FQNEAQ (reference sequence). Here the CDR3 reads CASFPRSGELFF. The CDR3 region has the DNA TGTGCCAGCTTCCCCCGGTCCGGGGAGCTGTTTTTT.

This clonotype was counted many times. The CDR3 sequence is CASSLAAQTTDTQYF. The DNA for the CDR3 is TGCGCCAGCAGCTTGGCAGCCCAGACCACAGATACGCAGTATTTT. The V call is TRBV5-1, the J call TRBJ2-3; no clear D. The V gene lost 0 bases and the J gene lost 2 bases, with 10 bases spanning the gap. The CDR3 sequence is 15 residues long. Per germline, CDR1 SGHRS and CDR2 YFSETQ.